This T cell receptor beta chain was captured in a study of regulatory T cells in long-lasting Graves disease. Study background: Graves' patients who were just diagnosed had used antithyroid drugs for under 3 months.

Researchers made TCR beta libraries by using iRepertoire HTBI primers and running Arm-PCR on CDR3 regions. TCRdb re-analysed the multiplex PCR reads in MiXCR, keeping a single row per CDR3 protein. The sample holds under 300,000 distinct CDR3 sequences, over 20% seen once. As for time point: newly diagnosed GD, antithyroid drugs for less than 3 months. PBMC-derived RNA was used for the TCR library. It was by American Thyroid Association guidelines that Graves' disease was diagnosed. General study findings and limits: With 2,741 shared public clonotypes, persistent patients exceeded new patients, who shared about a thousand.

This clonotype was recorded at least ten times. Its cognate antigen is unknown. The sequences come from peripheral blood mononuclear cells (PBMCs), collected at new diagnosis, from a patient treated with antithyroid drugs. This TCR was sampled from a female donor with Graves disease.

The DNA for the CDR3 is TGTGCCAGCAGTTACCTTGATGAGGTCGAGACCCAGTACTTC. This gives the protein CASSYLDEVETQYF. The rearrangement links TRBV6-5 to TRBJ2-5; D gene ambiguous. Trimming removed 2 bases at V and 5 bases at J, with 12 bases between. Germline V gene lookup returns CDR1 MNHEY and CDR2 SVGAGI. This CDR3 has 14 residues.